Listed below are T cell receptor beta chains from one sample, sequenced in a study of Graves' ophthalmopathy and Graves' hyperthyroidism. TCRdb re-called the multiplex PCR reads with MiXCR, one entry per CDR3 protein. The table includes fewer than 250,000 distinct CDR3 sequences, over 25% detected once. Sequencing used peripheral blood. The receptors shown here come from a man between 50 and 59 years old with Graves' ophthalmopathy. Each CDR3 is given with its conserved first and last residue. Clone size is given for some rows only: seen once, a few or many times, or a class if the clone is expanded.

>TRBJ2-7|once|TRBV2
CASSPRGPGDEQYF
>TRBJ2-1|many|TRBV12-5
CASYEAGTGRNEQFF
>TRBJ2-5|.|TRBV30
CAWRTVLLWETQYF
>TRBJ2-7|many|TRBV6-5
CASSIRQGAVYEQYF
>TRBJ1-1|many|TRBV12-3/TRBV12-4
CASSLWGTGTEAFF
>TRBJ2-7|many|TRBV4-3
CASSQGRAGREVSYEQYF
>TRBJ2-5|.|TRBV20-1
CSARNTGRPQETQYF
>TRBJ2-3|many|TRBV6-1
CASSALAGLADTQYF
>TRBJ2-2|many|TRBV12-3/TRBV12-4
CASRLAGANTGELFF
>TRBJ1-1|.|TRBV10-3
CASSELTGEVPEAFF
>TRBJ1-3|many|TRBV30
CAWSAGAVGSTIYF
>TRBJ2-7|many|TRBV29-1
CSVASATGVRGYEQYF
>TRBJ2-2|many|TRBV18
CASSPGSGNTGELFF
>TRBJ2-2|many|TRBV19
CASRWGSNTGELFF
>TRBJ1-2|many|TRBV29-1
CSVVGGAGGYTF
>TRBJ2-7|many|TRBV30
CAWSEGAAQVQYF
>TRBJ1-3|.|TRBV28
CASGLGGRGGNTIYF
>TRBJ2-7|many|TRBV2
CASSTIRTGSYEQYF
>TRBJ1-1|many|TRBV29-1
CSVGGDYEAFF
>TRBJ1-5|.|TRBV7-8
CASSFRDRGYSNQPQHF
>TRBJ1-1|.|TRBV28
CTSSSLGSMNTEAFF